This is a list of T cell receptor beta chains from one sample in a study of response to subunit inactivated influenza vaccine. TCRdb itself ran the RT-PCR reads through MiXCR, one entry per CDR3 protein. This sample yields 170,000 or so distinct CDR3 sequences, of which around 10% are seen a single time; roughly 40% belongs to the top ten. The starting material was CD8+ T cells sorted from PBMCs, obtained less than 30 months after vaccination. The receptors here all came from a man aged 50 to 69 who received an inactivated influenza vaccine. The CDR3 runs from the conserved cysteine through the conserved F or W. The size field is filled for only some rows; it gives once, few, many or a size class.

few	TRBV4-1	CASSQVPTAYSNQPQHF
.	TRBV29-1	CSVEAGVSVGTQYF
many	TRBV19	CASRLANEQFF
few	TRBV7-9	CASSSGNEKLFF
.	TRBV28	CASSIDQGWGNQPQHF
.	TRBV29-1	CSGTGGTGELFF
few	TRBV7-9	CASSLPTSGRLYEQFF
few	TRBV5-5	CASSFGVLAGNEQFF
few	TRBV20-1	CSASSLAGYSYEQYF
.	TRBV12-5	CASGQEPRDLGEAFF
few	TRBV5-1	CASSWGTVDGYTF
few	TRBV4-3	CASSQSWTGEYEQYF
few	TRBV20-1	CSAKYGIQYF
many	TRBV10-2	CASGLAGGSYNEQFF
few	TRBV20-1	CSARDLGQIGNTIYF
.	TRBV21-1	CASSTSGSGYEQYF
few	TRBV18	CASSPIPDEYEQYF
many	TRBV7-6	CASSLLAQRGLNTDTQYF
.	TRBV12-3/TRBV12-4	CASSYLVYEQYF
.	TRBV2	CASSITGANTGELFF
.	TRBV5-4	CASSSPLVALNEQFF
many	TRBV10-3	CAIRTRPNTGELFF
.	TRBV27	CASSTHGMLTEAFF
few	TRBV12-3/TRBV12-4	CASSLGPHNEQFF
many	TRBV20-1	CSARIRGRDSYEQYF